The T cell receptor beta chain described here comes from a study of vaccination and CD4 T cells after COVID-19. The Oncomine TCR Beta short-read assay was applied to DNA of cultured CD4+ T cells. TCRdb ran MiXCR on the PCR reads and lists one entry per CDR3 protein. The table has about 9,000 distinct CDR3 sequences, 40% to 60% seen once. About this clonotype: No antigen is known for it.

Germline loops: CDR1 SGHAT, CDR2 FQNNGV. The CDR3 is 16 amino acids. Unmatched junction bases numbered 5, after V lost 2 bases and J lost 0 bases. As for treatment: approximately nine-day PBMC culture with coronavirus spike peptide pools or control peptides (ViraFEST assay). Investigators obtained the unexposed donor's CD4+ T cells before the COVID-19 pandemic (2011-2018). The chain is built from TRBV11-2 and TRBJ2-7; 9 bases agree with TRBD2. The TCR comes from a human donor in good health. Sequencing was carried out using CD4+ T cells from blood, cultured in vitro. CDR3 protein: CASSLISGGTSYEQYF. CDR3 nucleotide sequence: TGTGCCAGCAGCTTAATTAGCGGGGGTACCTCCTACGAGCAGTACTTC.